The 27 T cell receptor beta chains listed next were all sequenced from one sample in a study of neurological immune-mediated disorders. TCRdb reprocessed the 5' RACE reads via MiXCR and lists one record per CDR3 protein. This sample has over 25,000 distinct CDR3 sequences, with more than 20% found just once. Sequencing was done on a sample of PBMCs. The receptors shown here come from an older woman in good health.

This clonotype was seen ten or more times. The chain carries TRBV29-1 and TRBJ2-7, with a possible D match to TRBD2 (5 bases). The V gene's germline CDR1 is SQVTM and CDR2 ANQGSEA. The CDR3 loop spans 11 amino acids. Trimming shortened V by 7 bases and J by 4 bases, and 11 bases separated the two germline ends. As DNA, the CDR3 is TGCAGCGCCCGGACTCTGTACGAGCAGTACTTC. Translated: CSARTLYEQYF.

In its sample, this clonotype is medium-sized. The chain is built from TRBV6-2 or TRBV6-3 and TRBJ1-5; D is unclear. This CDR3 has 16 amino acids. Trimming pared 5 bases from V and 0 bases from J, leaving 14 bases between. Germline V lookup: CDR1 MNHEY, CDR2 SVGEGT. CDR3 sequence reads: CASSPGGFYSNQPQHF. DNA for the CDR3: TGTGCCAGCAGTCCGGGAGGATTTTATAGCAATCAGCCCCAGCATTTT.

This clonotype was detected ten times or more. The chain links TRBV7-2 to TRBJ1-6, with 8 bases fitting TRBD1. Germline loops: CDR1 SGHTA, CDR2 FQGNSA. V was pared by 7 bases and J by 8 bases, with 10 bases of the junction left unmatched. The CDR3 has 15 amino acids. The CDR3 nucleotides read TGTGCCAGCAAGAATGACAGGGGAGCCTATTCACCCCTCCACTTT. Translating gives CASKNDRGAYSPLHF.

This clonotype was observed many times. The chain combines TRBV5-1 with TRBJ2-5, with a possible D match to TRBD1 (6 bases). The CDR3 totals 12 residues. Germline CDR1 and CDR2: SGHRS and YFSETQ. Trimming took off 4 bases at V and 5 bases at J, with 9 bases between the two ends. CDR3 DNA sequence: TGCGCCAGCAGCCGGACAGAGGAGACCCAGTACTTC. This codes for CASSRTEETQYF.

This clonotype was counted many times. This chain uses TRBV28 with TRBJ2-7; D ambiguous. The CDR3 sequence is 12 residues long. Germline-derived CDR1 and CDR2 are MDHEN and SYDVKM. Trimming shortened V by 2 bases and J by 2 bases, and 4 bases separated the two germline ends. CDR3 sequence (DNA): TGTGCCAGCAGTTTAAGGACCTACGAGCAGTACTTC. Its translation is CASSLRTYEQYF.

There are many counts of this clonotype. The chain combines TRBV10-3 with TRBJ1-3; unclear D gene. The CDR3 has 12 residues. Germline V lookup: CDR1 ENHRY, CDR2 SYGVKD. V lost 9 bases to trimming and J lost 0 bases, with 6 bases between them. CDR3 protein: CAMETSGNTIYF. The DNA for the CDR3 is TGTGCCATGGAGACCTCTGGAAACACCATATATTTT.

This clonotype was picked up many times. This sequence joins TRBV7-2 and TRBJ1-6, with 8 nucleotides matching TRBD1. Losses at the gene ends were 4 bases for V and 7 bases for J; bases not matched to a gene: 3. The CDR3 extends over 14 amino acids. Germline CDR1 and CDR2: SGHTA and FQGNSA. In DNA form, the CDR3 reads TGTGCCAGCAGCTCCCGACAGGGGAATTCACCCCTCCACTTT. It encodes CASSSRQGNSPLHF.

This clonotype was counted many times. The chain links TRBV5-1 to TRBJ2-1, with TRBD2 matching 11 bases. The V and J ends lost 4 bases and 8 bases, in that order; junction bases with no gene match: 11. The CDR3 loop spans 16 amino acids. CDR1 SGHRS and CDR2 YFSETQ come from the germline V gene. CDR3 in DNA: TGCGCCAGCAGCCTACGTCCGACTAGCGGGATAGATGAGCAGTTCTTC. Protein product: CASSLRPTSGIDEQFF.

The table lists this clonotype with many counts. The chain couples TRBV7-2 to TRBJ2-3; 10 nucleotides agree with TRBD2. The CDR3 spans 18 residues. CDR1 is SGHTA and CDR2 is FQGNSA in the germline V gene. V dropped 5 bases and J dropped 2; count of bases not matched to a gene: 13. The CDR3 DNA follows: TGTGCCAGCAGCCAGGCCGGGTTTAGCGGGAGGAACACAGATACGCAGTATTTT. The encoded protein is CASSQAGFSGRNTDTQYF.

This clonotype was recorded many times. CDR3 protein: CASSPGLAGGYYNEQFF. The CDR3 DNA sequence: TGCGCCAGCAGCCCGGGACTAGCGGGGGGATACTACAATGAGCAGTTCTTC. The chain links TRBV5-1 to TRBJ2-1, with 15 bases that match TRBD2. V shed 4 bases, J shed 3 bases, and the junction held 5 bases outside the gene matches. The CDR3 contains 17 residues. Germline assignment: CDR1 SGHRS and CDR2 YFSETQ.

This clonotype is classed as medium-sized (0.01 to 0.1%). The rearrangement joins TRBV12-3 or TRBV12-4 to TRBJ2-3; 10 positions agree with TRBD2. V gave up 6 bases and J gave up 6 bases; unmatched junction bases: 12. The CDR3 has 16 residues. CDR3 loop: CASSLIQREGRDTQYF. In DNA, the CDR3 is TGTGCCAGCAGCTTGATCCAGCGGGAGGGCAGGGATACGCAGTATTTT.

This clonotype was observed at least ten times. The V call is TRBV20-1, the J call TRBJ2-5, with D perhaps matching TRBD2 (5 bases). This CDR3 comprises 11 residues. Germline-derived CDR1 and CDR2 are DFQATT and SNEGSKA (reference sequence). Trimming cost V 6 bases and J 4 bases, with 9 bases left between them. This CDR3 is CSAGERETQYF. As DNA, the CDR3 is TGCAGTGCCGGGGAAAGAGAGACCCAGTACTTC.

This clonotype was counted at least ten times. The J gene is TRBJ2-1, the V gene TRBV29-1, with 9 bases that match TRBD2. This CDR3 is built from 14 residues. With V trimmed by 2 bases and J by 6 bases, 5 bases remained unmatched. Germline V gene sequence: CDR1 SQVTM, CDR2 ANQGSEA. CDR3 region: CSVEFGSGSNEQFF. CDR3 bases: TGCAGCGTTGAATTTGGTAGCGGGAGCAATGAGCAGTTCTTC.

This clonotype was detected ten times or more. V gene TRBV3-1 combines with J gene TRBJ2-3; 11 bases fit TRBD2. After removal of 5 bases from V and 4 bases from J, the junction contained 5 bases not matched to a gene. Germline V gene sequence: CDR1 LGHDT, CDR2 YNNKEL (reference sequence). This CDR3 is built from 15 residues. CDR3 coding DNA: TGTGCCAGCAGCATAGCGGGGGGGCCATCAGATACGCAGTATTTT. It yields the protein CASSIAGGPSDTQYF.

This clonotype was seen repeatedly, ten times or more. The chain uses TRBV6-2 or TRBV6-3 and TRBJ2-6; D is uncertain. CDR1 and CDR2 (germline): MNHEY, SVGEGT. This CDR3 has 15 residues. V was pared by 8 bases and J by 0 bases, with 11 bases between. In nucleotides, the CDR3 is TGTGCCAGCCTACCCGGAAGCTCTGGGGCCAACGTCCTGACTTTC. It encodes CASLPGSSGANVLTF.

This chain links TRBV6-4 with TRBJ2-6; the D call may be TRBD1 or TRBD2 (5 bases each). Germline V CDR1 and CDR2: MRHNA, SNTAGT. V lost 0 bases and J lost 2, with 5 bases in between. This CDR3 comprises 15 residues. This CDR3 reads CASSDSGAGANVLTF. The CDR3 DNA reads TGTGCCAGCAGTGACTCGGGGGCTGGGGCCAACGTCCTGACTTTC.

This clonotype was counted ten times or more. A clone one base away is much larger, so this may be a read error. The chain employs TRBV20-1 and TRBJ2-3; D is possibly TRBD1 (5 bases). CDR3 length: 14 residues. Germline V gene sequence: CDR1 DFQATT, CDR2 SNEGSKA (reference sequence). The germline V and J ends were trimmed by 2 bases and 2 bases, with 11 bases remaining between them. The CDR3 region is CSARRQGDTDTQYF. The CDR3 DNA sequence: TGCAGTGCTAGAAGGCAGGGTGACACAGATACGCAGTATTTT.

This clonotype has at least ten counts. The CDR3 nucleotides are TGCAGTGCTAGGGGATCCACAGGGAGTCGAGGAGCTAATGAAAAACTGTTTTTT. Translating gives CSARGSTGSRGANEKLFF. The chain links TRBV20-1 to TRBJ1-4; the D gene is possibly TRBD1 (6 bases). Trimming stripped 3 bases from V and 3 bases from J, with 23 bases between. Germline loops: CDR1 DFQATT, CDR2 SNEGSKA (reference sequence). The CDR3 is 18 amino acids.

This clonotype has ten or more counts. The chain links TRBV5-1 to TRBJ2-1; D unclear. V was pared by 1 base and J by 6 bases, with 14 bases between. CDR3 length: 15 residues. Looked up from germline, CDR1 is SGHRS and CDR2 is YFSETQ. In nucleotides, the CDR3 is TGCGCCAGCAGCTTGCCGGAGACACCCGGCAATGAGCAGTTCTTC. This sequence encodes CASSLPETPGNEQFF. Based on the CDR3 plus reference TRBV5-1 and TRBJ2-1, the full variable domain is KAGVTQTPRYLIKTRGQQVTLSCSPISGHRSVSWYQQTPGQGLQFLFEYFSETQRNKGNFPGRFSGRQFSNSRSEMNVSTLELGDSALYLCASSLPETPGNEQFFGPGTRLTVL.

This clonotype was counted at least ten times. The CDR3 loop is CASSRTGYNEQFF. The CDR3 DNA is TGTGCCAGCAGCCGGACAGGCTACAATGAGCAGTTCTTC. The chain joins TRBV7-9 to TRBJ2-1; 7 positions agree with TRBD1. The CDR3 consists of 13 residues. With V trimmed by 5 bases and J by 3 bases, 1 base remained unmatched. Germline lookup yields CDR1 SEHNR and CDR2 FQNEAQ (reference sequence).

This clonotype was seen many times. The V gene is TRBV7-2, the J gene TRBJ2-3; the D call may be TRBD1 or TRBD2 (6 bases each). Trimming shortened V by 7 bases and J by 3 bases, and 26 bases separated the two germline ends. The CDR3 runs to 18 residues. CDR1 and CDR2 (germline): SGHTA, FQGNSA. CDR3 sequence reads: CASTQYFDGRGGTDTQYF. The DNA of the CDR3 is TGTGCCAGCACCCAATATTTTGACGGGAGAGGGGGTACAGATACGCAGTATTTT.

This CDR3 reads CASSSRTPTDTQYF. DNA of the CDR3: TGCGCCAGCAGCTCCCGGACACCGACAGATACGCAGTATTTT. V gene TRBV5-1 combines with J gene TRBJ2-3, with D perhaps matching TRBD1 (5 bases). Germline values: CDR1 SGHRS, CDR2 YFSETQ. This CDR3 region has 14 residues. Trimming removed 3 bases at V and 3 bases at J, with 11 bases between.

Notes on this clonotype: An end of the junction differs from the germline gene, which may be a read error. The V and J genes are TRBV7-2 and TRBJ2-1; the D call may be TRBD1 or TRBD2 (5 bases each). There are 13 residues in the CDR3. The V gene's germline CDR1 is SGHTA and CDR2 FQGNSA. CDR3 sequence (DNA): TGTGTCAGCAACTCGGGACGTTACAATGAGCAGTTCTTC. This encodes CVSNSGRYNEQFF.

This clonotype was detected only a few times. This chain uses TRBV7-6 with TRBJ2-1; 11 bases fit TRBD2. There are 15 residues in the CDR3. Germline CDR1 SGHVS, CDR2 FNYEAQ. V dropped 5 bases and J dropped 10; count of bases not matched to a gene: 10. The CDR3 is CASSRLASGGNEQFF. Here the CDR3 DNA reads TGTGCCAGCAGCCGCCTGGCTAGCGGGGGGAACGAGCAGTTCTTC.

This clonotype has at least ten counts. The chain couples TRBV28 to TRBJ2-2; possibly TRBD1 or TRBD2 for D (5 bases each). Germline V gives CDR1 MDHEN, CDR2 SYDVKM. V gave up 1 base and J gave up 1 base, with 16 bases separating them. The CDR3 is made up of 18 amino acids. CDR3 coding DNA: TGTGCCAGCAGTTTATCTTTCCAGGGTGAGGGGAACACCGGGGAGCTGTTTTTT. Amino acid sequence: CASSLSFQGEGNTGELFF. Combining the CDR3 with reference TRBV28 and TRBJ2-2 gives the whole variable domain DVKVTQSSRYLVKRTGEKVFLECVQDMDHENMFWYRQDPGLGLRLIYFSYDVKMKEKGDIPEGYSVSREKKERFSLILESASTNQTSMYLCASSLSFQGEGNTGELFFGEGSRLTVL.

This clonotype was seen many times. The chain couples TRBV20-1 to TRBJ2-1; D not resolved. V lost 0 bases to trimming and J lost 9 bases, with 9 bases between them. CDR1 is DFQATT, CDR2 SNEGSKA, per germline (reference sequence). There are 12 residues in the CDR3. The CDR3 region is CSARDWRFEQFF. The DNA for the CDR3 is TGCAGTGCTAGAGATTGGCGCTTTGAGCAGTTCTTC.

This clonotype appeared many times. V gene TRBV20-1 combines with J gene TRBJ2-5; possibly TRBD1 or TRBD2 for D (6 bases each). V was cut by 3 bases and J by 5 bases, with 16 bases left in between. The CDR3 has 14 amino acids. CDR1 is DFQATT and CDR2 is SNEGSKA in the germline V gene (reference sequence). CDR3 protein: CSASRGGPRETQYF. The CDR3 DNA reads as TGCAGTGCTAGTCGTGGGGGGCCTCGGGAGACCCAGTACTTC.